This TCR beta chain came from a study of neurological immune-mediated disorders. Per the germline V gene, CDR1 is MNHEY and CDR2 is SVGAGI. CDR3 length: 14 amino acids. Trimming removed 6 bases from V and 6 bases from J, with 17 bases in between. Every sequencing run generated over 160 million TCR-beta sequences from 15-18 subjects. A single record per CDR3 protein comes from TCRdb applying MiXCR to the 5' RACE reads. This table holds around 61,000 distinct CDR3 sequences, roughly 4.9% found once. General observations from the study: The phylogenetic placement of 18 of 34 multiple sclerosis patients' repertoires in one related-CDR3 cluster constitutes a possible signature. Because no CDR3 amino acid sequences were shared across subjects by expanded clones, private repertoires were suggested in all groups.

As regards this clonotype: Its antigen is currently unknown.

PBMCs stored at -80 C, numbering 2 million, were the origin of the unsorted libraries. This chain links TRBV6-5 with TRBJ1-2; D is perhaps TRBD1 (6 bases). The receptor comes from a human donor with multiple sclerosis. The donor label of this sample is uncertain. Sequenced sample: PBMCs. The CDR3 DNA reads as TGTGCCAGCAGAATCGGGGGGCGAGAGGATGGCTACACCTTC. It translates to CASRIGGREDGYTF.